This T cell receptor beta chain was recovered during a study of blood T cell repertoires in COVID-19. Study context: PBMCs, B-cell-depleted T cells, or T cells were the source of the cDNA or gDNA that made up the material.

TCRdb's copy holds only in-frame clones and misses some; the assay was immunoSEQ multiplex PCR. The sample lists more than 95,000 clones, over 75% occurring once. From germline, CDR1 is MNHEY and CDR2 SVGEGT. Trimming left V 5 bases short and J 4 bases short, with 8 bases between. The CDR3 runs to 13 residues. Sequencing was done on a sample of peripheral blood. The clonotype comes from a man older than 75 with active or convalescent COVID-19. The V call is TRBV6-2 or TRBV6-3, the J call TRBJ2-2; tentative D call: TRBD1 (6 bases). The CDR3 protein is CASSGTITGELFF. The CDR3 DNA is TGTGCCAGCAGTGGGACAATCACCGGGGAGCTGTTTTTT.